This T cell receptor beta chain was recovered during a study of blood T cell repertoires in COVID-19. As for the study in general: T cells, B-cell-depleted T cells, or PBMCs provided the cDNA or gDNA that served as material.

Original data processing: Cell counts per sample came from amplifying reference gene primers. Using immunoSEQ multiplex PCR, the repertoire was profiled, and TCRdb retains in-frame clones only, with some absent. V and J calls and clone size are copied from that table; D and trimming were computed from the DNA. The table includes 85,000 to 130,000 clones, 76% detected once. The CDR3 consists of 15 residues. Looked up from germline, CDR1 is MNHEY and CDR2 is SVGAGI. V dropped 2 bases and J dropped 5 bases, with 15 bases sitting between them. The V call is TRBV6-5, the J call TRBJ1-1; D ambiguous. The sequencing input was peripheral blood. This clonotype was obtained from an elderly man with COVID-19, enrolled during active disease. The CDR3 sequence is CASSYPVGVNTEAFF. The CDR3 DNA is TGTGCCAGCAGTTACCCTGTCGGGGTAAATACTGAAGCTTTCTTT.